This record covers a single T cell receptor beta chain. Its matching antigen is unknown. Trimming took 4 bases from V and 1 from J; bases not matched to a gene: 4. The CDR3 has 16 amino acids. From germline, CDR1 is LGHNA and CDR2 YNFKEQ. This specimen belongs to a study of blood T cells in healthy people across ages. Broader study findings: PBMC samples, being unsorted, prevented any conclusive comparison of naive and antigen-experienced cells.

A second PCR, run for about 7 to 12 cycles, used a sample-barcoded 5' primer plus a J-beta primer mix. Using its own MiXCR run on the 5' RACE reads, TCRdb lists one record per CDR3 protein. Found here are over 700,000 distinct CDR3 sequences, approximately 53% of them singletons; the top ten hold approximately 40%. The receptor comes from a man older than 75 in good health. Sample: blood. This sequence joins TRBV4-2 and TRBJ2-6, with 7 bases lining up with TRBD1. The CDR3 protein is CASSPTGDSGANVLTF. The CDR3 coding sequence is TGTGCCAGCAGCCCCACAGGGGATTCTGGGGCCAACGTCCTGACTTTC.